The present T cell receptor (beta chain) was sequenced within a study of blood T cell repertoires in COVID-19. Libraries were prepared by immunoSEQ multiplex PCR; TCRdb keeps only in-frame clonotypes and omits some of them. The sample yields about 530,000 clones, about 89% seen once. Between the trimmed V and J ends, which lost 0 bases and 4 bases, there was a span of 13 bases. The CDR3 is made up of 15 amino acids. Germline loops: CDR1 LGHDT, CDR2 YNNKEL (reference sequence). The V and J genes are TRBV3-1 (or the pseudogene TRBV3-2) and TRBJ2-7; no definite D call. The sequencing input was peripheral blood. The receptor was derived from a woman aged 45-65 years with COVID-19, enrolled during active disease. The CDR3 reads CASSQDNGKSYEQYF. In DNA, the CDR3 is TGTGCCAGCAGCCAAGATAATGGCAAAAGTTACGAGCAGTACTTC.